Listed here are 32 T cell receptor beta chains from one sample, sequenced in a study of CD8+ T cells in alopecia areata. This sample's treatment: oral pan-JAK inhibitor, 5-10 mg twice daily. Extraction and reverse transcription of RNA yielded cDNA as the sequencing template. The method was immunoSEQ multiplex PCR; TCRdb's version includes in-frame clones alone and lacks a portion of them. This table holds some 120,000 clones, under 60% found once. The material was CD8+ T cells sorted from blood, obtained at week 24, from a patient treated with tofacitinib. These receptors all stem from a human donor with alopecia areata.

This clone was seen many times. The genes are TRBV27 and TRBJ2-5; 7 bases map to TRBD1. Germline values: CDR1 MNHEY, CDR2 SMNVEV (reference sequence). J was trimmed by 5 bases and V by 5 bases; bases with no gene match: 11. There are 15 residues in the CDR3. Here the CDR3 DNA reads TGTGCCAGCAGTCCGAGGGGACAGCCCTCGGAGACCCAGTACTTC. Translating it yields CASSPRGQPSETQYF.

The chain joins TRBV9 to TRBJ2-7; tentative D call: TRBD1 (6 bases). The CDR3 totals 16 residues. Germline V gives CDR1 SGDLS, CDR2 YYNGEE. V lost 0 bases and J 0 bases, leaving 13 bases between the germline ends. CDR3 sequence (DNA): TGTGCCAGCAGCGTAGACAGGGAACTCTACTCCTACGAGCAGTACTTC. Translating it yields CASSVDRELYSYEQYF.

This clone was seen a few times. The chain carries TRBV30 and TRBJ2-1; TRBD2 matches at 14 bases. Germline V gene data show CDR1 as GTSNPN and CDR2 as SVGIG (reference sequence). The CDR3 is made up of 16 amino acids. Unmatched junction bases numbered 11, after V lost 6 bases and J lost 7 bases. The DNA for the CDR3 is TGTGCCTGTCCATGCTCGCGGACTAGCGGGGGGAATGAGCAGTTCTTC. Amino acid sequence: CACPCSRTSGGNEQFF.

This chain links TRBV6-5 with TRBJ2-2; D unclear. CDR3 length: 11 residues. The V gene lost 5 bases and the J gene lost 6 bases, with 4 bases spanning the gap. Germline V gives CDR1 MNHEY, CDR2 SVGAGI. CDR3 nucleotide sequence: TGTGCCAGCAGTGCCTCCGGGGAGCTGTTTTTT. Its translation is CASSASGELFF.

This chain uses TRBV4-3 with TRBJ1-2; tentative D call: TRBD1 (5 bases). The germline V gene has CDR1 LGHNA and CDR2 YSLEER. The CDR3 length is 14 residues. Trimming pared 0 bases from V and 5 bases from J, leaving 10 bases between. The CDR3 region has the DNA TGCGCCAGCAGCCAAGAGAACGGGGGGTATGGCTACACCTTC. Its protein product is CASSQENGGYGYTF.

The V call is TRBV7-3, the J call TRBJ2-2, with no clear D. Trimming removed 2 bases at V and 2 bases at J, with 3 bases between. Germline CDR1 reads SGHTA; CDR2 reads FQGTGA. The CDR3 extends over 13 amino acids. The CDR3 region is CASSLDNTGELFF. CDR3 in DNA: TGTGCCAGCAGCTTAGACAACACCGGGGAGCTGTTTTTT.

The chain links TRBV6-5 to TRBJ2-1; no clear D. Per the germline V gene, CDR1 is MNHEY and CDR2 is SVGAGI. This CDR3 comprises 15 residues. Trimming shortened V by 0 bases and J by 0 bases, and 6 bases separated the two germline ends. This chain's CDR3 is CASSYSFGSYNEQFF. CDR3 coding DNA: TGTGCCAGCAGTTACTCTTTTGGCTCCTACAATGAGCAGTTCTTC.

The DNA for the CDR3 is TGCGCCAGCAGCCATTGGGAGGGCGGCGGCACCGGGGAGCTGTTTTTT. This codes for CASSHWEGGGTGELFF. This chain links TRBV5-1 with TRBJ2-2; 7 nucleotides match TRBD2. V was pared by 4 bases and J by 4 bases, with 10 bases of the junction left unmatched. The CDR3 spans 16 residues. Per germline, CDR1 SGHRS and CDR2 YFSETQ.

The chain joins TRBV7-9 to TRBJ2-7, with D perhaps TRBD1 or TRBD2 (6 bases each). Between the trimmed V and J ends, which lost 1 base and 6 bases, there was a span of 16 bases. CDR1 and CDR2 (germline): SEHNR, FQNEAQ (reference sequence). This CDR3 contains 15 residues. CDR3 region: CASSLESGEAVEQYF. CDR3 DNA: TGTGCCAGCAGCTTAGAGTCAGGGGAGGCCGTCGAGCAGTACTTC.

This clone was counted only a few times. The V and J genes are TRBV2 and TRBJ2-3; D gene uncertain. V lost 1 base and J 5 bases, leaving 13 bases between the germline ends. This CDR3 spans 15 amino acids. Germline V gene lookup returns CDR1 SNHLY and CDR2 FYNNEI. CDR3 residues: CASSEDAQIGDTQYF. DNA for the CDR3: TGTGCCAGCAGTGAAGATGCCCAGATTGGAGATACGCAGTATTTT.

The V gene is TRBV28, the J gene TRBJ2-7, with 9 bases aligning to TRBD1. The V and J ends lost 5 bases and 3 bases, in that order; junction bases with no gene match: 5. Germline CDR1 reads MDHEN; CDR2 reads SYDVKM. The CDR3 totals 14 residues. This chain's CDR3 is CASSPTGGDYEQYF. CDR3 in DNA: TGTGCCAGCAGTCCGACAGGGGGAGACTACGAGCAGTACTTC.

The chain is built from TRBV5-8 and TRBJ2-6, with TRBD1 matching 7 bases. V lost 0 bases to trimming and J lost 2 bases; unmatched junction nucleotides: 11. This CDR3 comprises 19 residues. Per germline, CDR1 SGHTS and CDR2 YDEGEE. The DNA of the CDR3 is TGTGCCAGCAGCTTGGCTTATCGGGACAGTCCCGCTGGGGCCAACGTCCTGACTTTC. It yields the protein CASSLAYRDSPAGANVLTF.

The sample holds one count of this clone. The genes are TRBV27 and TRBJ1-5; 7 positions match TRBD1. Germline V gene data show CDR1 as MNHEY and CDR2 as SMNVEV (reference sequence). The CDR3 runs to 14 residues. J gave up 7 bases and V 6 bases, and 9 bases lay outside the gene matches. The CDR3 protein is CASSETGVGQPQHF. CDR3 DNA: TGTGCCAGCAGCGAAACAGGGGTTGGACAGCCCCAGCATTTT.

The chain couples TRBV6-6 to TRBJ2-7; 10 nucleotides align to TRBD1. This CDR3 is built from 16 residues. The germline V gene encodes CDR1 MNHNY and CDR2 SVGAGI (reference sequence). V lost 2 bases and J lost 0; bases outside the gene matches: 4. The CDR3 nucleotides are TGTGCCAGCAGTTACCCGACAGGGGGCAGCTCCTACGAGCAGTACTTC. It specifies CASSYPTGGSSYEQYF.

The gene calls are TRBV4-1 and TRBJ2-7; 9 bases match TRBD1. The CDR3 spans 14 residues. In germline, CDR1 is MGHRA, CDR2 YSYEKL. Trimming removed 4 bases from V and 1 base from J; junction bases left unmatched: 2. The CDR3 DNA follows: TGCGCCAGCAGCCCGACAGGGGGGTCCTACGAGCAGTACTTC. Residues: CASSPTGGSYEQYF.

There are a few counts of this clone. The chain joins TRBV19 to TRBJ1-6; D may be TRBD1 (5 bases). CDR3 length equals 14 residues. CDR1 LNHDA and CDR2 SQIVND come from the germline V gene (reference sequence). V was pared by 3 bases and J by 10 bases, with 13 bases between. This CDR3 reads CASSIRDYGSPLHF. The DNA for the CDR3 is TGTGCCAGTAGTATCCGGGACTACGGGTCACCCCTCCACTTT.

This chain connects TRBV5-1 to TRBJ2-7; TRBD1 matches at 9 bases. V shed 1 base and J 3 bases; nucleotides not matched to a gene: 5. CDR1 and CDR2 from the germline V gene are SGHRS and YFSETQ. CDR3 length: 15 amino acids. The CDR3 loop is CASSLLRTGDYEQYF. The CDR3 DNA reads TGCGCCAGCAGCTTGCTGCGGACAGGGGACTACGAGCAGTACTTC.

This clone was picked up a small number of times. The rearrangement links TRBV29-1 to TRBJ2-5, with D possibly matching TRBD2 (6 bases). Trimming left V 4 bases short and J 5 bases short, with 14 bases between. The V gene's germline CDR1 is SQVTM and CDR2 ANQGSEA. The CDR3 consists of 13 residues. CDR3 coding DNA: TGCAGCGTTGTCGGCGGGGCCGATGAGACCCAGTACTTC. Translating gives CSVVGGADETQYF. Full variable domain (missing parts from reference TRBV29-1 and TRBJ2-5): SAVISQKPSRDICQRGTSLTIQCQVDSQVTMMFWYRQQPGQSLTLIATANQGSEATYESGFVIDKFPISRPNLTFSTLTVSNMSPEDSSIYLCSVVGGADETQYFGPGTRLLVL.

A word on this clone: Other DNA sequences within the sample encode an identical CDR3. The chain links TRBV5-6 to TRBJ2-7, with D uncertain. The V end was cut by 0 bases, the J end by 3 bases, with 7 bases between. The CDR3 runs to 13 residues. Germline V CDR1 and CDR2: SGHDT, YYEEEE. The CDR3 bases are TGTGCCAGCAGCTTGGGCCAGAACTACGAGCAGTACTTC. Translating it yields CASSLGQNYEQYF. The entire variable domain, with the rest obtained from reference TRBV5-6 and TRBJ2-7, is as follows: DAGVTQSPTHLIKTRGQQVTLRCSPKSGHDTVSWYQQALGQGPQFIFQYYEEEERQRGNFPDRFSGHQFPNYSSELNVNALLLGDSALYLCASSLGQNYEQYFGPGTRLTVT.

This chain uses TRBV4-1 with TRBJ1-4, with D perhaps TRBD1 (6 bases). The CDR3 has 15 residues. V lost 1 base and J lost 5, with 11 bases in between. Per germline, CDR1 MGHRA and CDR2 YSYEKL. The CDR3 region is CASSQVGALNEKLFF. DNA for the CDR3: TGCGCCAGCAGCCAAGTGGGGGCCCTGAATGAAAAACTGTTTTTT.

The rearrangement uses TRBV7-9 and TRBJ2-2, with D uncertain. The germline V and J ends were trimmed by 5 bases and 6 bases, with 7 bases remaining between them. Germline assignment: CDR1 SEHNR and CDR2 FQNEAQ (reference sequence). The CDR3 extends over 12 amino acids. The CDR3 DNA reads as TGTGCCAGCAGCCACTCCTCCGGGGAGCTGTTTTTT. Its translation: CASSHSSGELFF.

This clone has a handful of counts. This chain uses TRBV15 with TRBJ1-5, with D unresolved. CDR3 size: 15 residues. Germline V gives CDR1 LNHNV, CDR2 YYDKDF (reference sequence). Between the trimmed V and J ends, which lost 5 bases and 4 bases, there was a span of 15 bases. The CDR3 region is CATSFQTDGNQPQHF. As DNA, the CDR3 is TGTGCCACCAGCTTCCAAACAGACGGGAATCAGCCCCAGCATTTT.

The chain couples TRBV27 to TRBJ2-1; TRBD2 matches 8 bases. Germline V CDR1 and CDR2: MNHEY, SMNVEV (reference sequence). The CDR3 is made up of 15 amino acids. With 2 bases clipped from V and 4 bases from J, the junction kept 4 bases outside the gene matches. Here the CDR3 DNA reads TGTGCCAGCAGTTTAGGGACTAGATCGTACAATGAGCAGTTCTTC. It yields the protein CASSLGTRSYNEQFF.

This clone was detected once. The chain recombines TRBV6-1 with TRBJ2-1; D may be TRBD2 (7 bases). This CDR3 region has 14 residues. Germline assignment: CDR1 MNHNS and CDR2 SASEGT. V lost 6 bases to trimming and J lost 7 bases, with 16 bases between them. The CDR3 is CASRQRGGMNEQFF. The CDR3 region has the DNA TGTGCCAGCAGACAGAGGGGGGGCATGAATGAGCAGTTCTTC.

The chain has TRBV6-1 and TRBJ2-7; 10 bases line up with TRBD2. Germline CDR1 MNHNS, CDR2 SASEGT. The junction had 3 bases not matched to a gene; V was cut back by 4 bases and J by 0 bases. The CDR3 runs to 15 residues. In nucleotides, the CDR3 is TGTGCCAGCAGTGTAGGACTAGCGGACTCCTACGAGCAGTACTTC. Translation gives CASSVGLADSYEQYF.

This chain joins TRBV6-4 and TRBJ2-1; 8 bases align to TRBD2. Trimming cost V 5 bases and J 6 bases; bases outside gene matches: 6. Germline V gene sequence: CDR1 MRHNA, CDR2 SNTAGT. CDR3 length: 14 residues. This CDR3 reads CASSSGGGSNEQFF. DNA for the CDR3: TGTGCCAGCAGTTCTGGCGGGGGGTCCAATGAGCAGTTCTTC.

The chain joins TRBV5-6 to TRBJ1-2; D not certain. Trimming left V 3 bases short and J 6 bases short, with 12 bases between. Germline loops: CDR1 SGHDT, CDR2 YYEEEE. This CDR3 is built from 13 residues. As DNA, the CDR3 is TGTGCCAGCAGCTCGATGATGATCCATGGCTACACCTTC. Its translation is CASSSMMIHGYTF.

V usage is TRBV25-1 and J usage is TRBJ2-1; D may correspond to TRBD1 or TRBD2 (6 bases each). V was trimmed by 4 bases and J by 2 bases, leaving 15 bases between them. From germline, CDR1 is MGHDK and CDR2 SYGVNS. This CDR3 spans 16 amino acids. CDR3 residues: CASSGGRGTPYNEQFF. As DNA, the CDR3 is TGTGCCAGCAGTGGGGGCCGCGGGACACCCTACAATGAGCAGTTCTTC.

V usage is TRBV15 and J usage is TRBJ1-1, with no clear D. The CDR3 runs to 11 residues. V was pared by 6 bases and J by 1 base, with 3 bases between. Per the germline V gene, CDR1 is LNHNV and CDR2 is YYDKDF (reference sequence). CDR3 nucleotides: TGTGCCACCAGGGAGAACACTGAAGCTTTCTTT. Amino acids: CATRENTEAFF.

V and J are TRBV9 and TRBJ1-1, with 8 bases fitting TRBD1. Losses at the gene ends were 4 bases for V and 6 bases for J; bases not matched to a gene: 5. The CDR3 extends over 13 amino acids. Germline assignment: CDR1 SGDLS and CDR2 YYNGEE. Written as DNA, the CDR3 is TGTGCCAGCAGCCTGACAGGGGATCCTGAAGCTTTCTTT. Its translation is CASSLTGDPEAFF.

This chain links TRBV30 with TRBJ1-1; a possible D gene is TRBD1 (5 bases). Germline V gives CDR1 GTSNPN, CDR2 SVGIG (reference sequence). The CDR3 is 14 amino acids. Trimming cost V 0 bases and J 3 bases, with 11 bases left between them. The CDR3 is CAWSVRGGDTEAFF. The CDR3 coding sequence is TGTGCCTGGAGTGTACGGGGCGGGGACACTGAAGCTTTCTTT. Combining the CDR3 with reference TRBV30 and TRBJ1-1 gives the whole variable domain SQTIHQWPATLVQPVGSPLSLECTVEGTSNPNLYWYRQAAGRGLQLLFYSVGIGQISSEVPQNLSASRPQDRQFILSSKKLLLSDSGFYLCAWSVRGGDTEAFFGQGTRLTVV.

J is TRBJ1-2 and V is TRBV27; D possibly corresponds to TRBD1 (6 bases). CDR3 length: 14 amino acids. Per germline, CDR1 MNHEY and CDR2 SMNVEV (reference sequence). V was pared by 3 bases and J by 5 bases, with 13 bases between. Here the CDR3 DNA reads TGTGCCAGCAGTTTTTCGACAGGTCTGTATGGCTACACCTTC. It translates to CASSFSTGLYGYTF.